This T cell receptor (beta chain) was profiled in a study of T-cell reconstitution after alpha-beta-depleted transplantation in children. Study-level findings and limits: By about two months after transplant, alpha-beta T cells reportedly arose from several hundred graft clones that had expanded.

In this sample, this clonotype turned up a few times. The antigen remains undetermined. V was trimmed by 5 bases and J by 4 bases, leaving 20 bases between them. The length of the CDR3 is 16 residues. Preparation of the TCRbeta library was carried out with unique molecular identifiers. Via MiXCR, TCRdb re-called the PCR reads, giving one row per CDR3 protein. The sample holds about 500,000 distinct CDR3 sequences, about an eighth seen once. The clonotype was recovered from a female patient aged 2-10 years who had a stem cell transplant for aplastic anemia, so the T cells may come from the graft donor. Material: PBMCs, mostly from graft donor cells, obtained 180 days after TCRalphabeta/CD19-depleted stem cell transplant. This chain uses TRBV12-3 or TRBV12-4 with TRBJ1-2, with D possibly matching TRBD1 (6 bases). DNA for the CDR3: TGTGCCAGCAGTCCCAACGACCGGGGGCCCGGCTATGGCTACACCTTC. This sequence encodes CASSPNDRGPGYGYTF.